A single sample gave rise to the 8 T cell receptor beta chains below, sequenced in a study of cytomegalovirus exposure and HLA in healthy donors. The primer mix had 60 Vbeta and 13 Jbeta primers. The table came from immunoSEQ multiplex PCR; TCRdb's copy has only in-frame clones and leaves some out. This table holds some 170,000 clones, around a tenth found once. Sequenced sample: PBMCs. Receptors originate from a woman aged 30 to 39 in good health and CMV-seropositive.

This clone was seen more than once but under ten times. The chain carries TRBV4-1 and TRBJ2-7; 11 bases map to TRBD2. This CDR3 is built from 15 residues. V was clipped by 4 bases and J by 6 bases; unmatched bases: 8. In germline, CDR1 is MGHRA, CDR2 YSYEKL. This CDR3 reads CASSRLAGGPREQYF. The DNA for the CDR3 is TGCGCCAGCAGCCGATTAGCGGGAGGGCCTCGCGAGCAGTACTTC.

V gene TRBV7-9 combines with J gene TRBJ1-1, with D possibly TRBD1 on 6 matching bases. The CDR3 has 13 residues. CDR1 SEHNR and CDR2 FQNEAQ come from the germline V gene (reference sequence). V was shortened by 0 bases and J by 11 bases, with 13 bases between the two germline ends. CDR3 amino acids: CASSLARQAKAFF. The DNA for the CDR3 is TGTGCCAGCAGCTTAGCCCGACAGGCCAAGGCTTTCTTT.

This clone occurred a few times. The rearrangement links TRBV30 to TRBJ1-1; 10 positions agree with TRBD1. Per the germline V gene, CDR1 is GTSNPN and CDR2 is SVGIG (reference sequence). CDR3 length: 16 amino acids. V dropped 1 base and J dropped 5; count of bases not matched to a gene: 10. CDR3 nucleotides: TGTGCCTGGAGTGCCAGGGGCCGGGACAGGGGAACTGAAGCTTTCTTT. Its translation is CAWSARGRDRGTEAFF.

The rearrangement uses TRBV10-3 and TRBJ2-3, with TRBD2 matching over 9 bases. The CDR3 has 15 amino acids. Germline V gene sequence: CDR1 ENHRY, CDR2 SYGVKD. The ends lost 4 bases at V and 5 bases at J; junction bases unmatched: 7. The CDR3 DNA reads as TGTGCCATCAGTGGGGTAGCGGGAGTGAAAGATACGCAGTATTTT. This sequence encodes CAISGVAGVKDTQYF.

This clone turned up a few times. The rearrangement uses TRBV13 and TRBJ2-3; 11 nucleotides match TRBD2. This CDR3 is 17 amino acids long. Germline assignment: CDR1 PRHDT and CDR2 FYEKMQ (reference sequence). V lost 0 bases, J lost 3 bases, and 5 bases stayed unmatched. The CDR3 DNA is TGTGCCAGCAGCTTAGGCGTTAGCGGGAGGGCTACAGATACGCAGTATTTT. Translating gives CASSLGVSGRATDTQYF.

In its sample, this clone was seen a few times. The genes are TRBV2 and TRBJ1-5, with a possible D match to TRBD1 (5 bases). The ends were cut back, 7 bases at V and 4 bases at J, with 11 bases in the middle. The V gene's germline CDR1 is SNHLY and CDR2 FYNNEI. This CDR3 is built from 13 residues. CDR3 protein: CASKWGENQPQHF. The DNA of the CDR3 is TGTGCCAGCAAATGGGGGGAAAATCAGCCCCAGCATTTT.

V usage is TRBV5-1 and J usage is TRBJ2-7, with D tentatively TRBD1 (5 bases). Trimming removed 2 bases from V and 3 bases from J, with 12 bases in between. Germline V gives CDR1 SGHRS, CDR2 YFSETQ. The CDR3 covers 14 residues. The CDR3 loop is CASSLSKGNYEQYF. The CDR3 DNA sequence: TGCGCCAGCAGCTTATCTAAGGGGAACTACGAGCAGTACTTC.

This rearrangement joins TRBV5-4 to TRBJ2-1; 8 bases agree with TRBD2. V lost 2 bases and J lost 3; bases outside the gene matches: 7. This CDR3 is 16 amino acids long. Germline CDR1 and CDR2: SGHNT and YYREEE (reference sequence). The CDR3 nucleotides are TGTGCCAGCAGCTTTTCGGGAGGGACCTTCTACAATGAGCAGTTCTTC. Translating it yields CASSFSGGTFYNEQFF.